This T cell receptor beta chain was identified in a study of blood T cell repertoires in COVID-19 (TCRdb year 2020). A note on the overall study: Samples from collaborators originated in the United States, Italy and Spain and spanned both the acute and convalescent phases of COVID-19. The prospective study material was composed of cDNA or gDNA derived from T cells, B-cell-depleted T cells, or PBMCs. Subjects who had been exposed to COVID-19, were actively infected with it, or had recovered from it provided the deeply sampled blood TCRbeta repertoires that made up the dataset. The repertoires were released in a freely available public database intended as a resource for research on the immune response to SARS-CoV-2. The samples were drawn from the first 160 participants of the ongoing ImmuneRACE study and from 950 to 1,500 subjects provided by 6 global collaborators. Nearly every sample came with metadata listing a de-identified subject ID, COVID-19 status, age in years and sex. Where available, HLA class I and class II types were taken from metadata supplied by the sample provider and were not determined by assay-based typing.

The research as a whole found: The amount of clinical and demographic metadata varied by source and participant and was provided uncurated.

About this clone itself: The antigen it binds to is not known. It has no much larger one-base neighbor in the sample; base qualities were not kept.

Relative to germline, V is missing 5 bases and J is missing 4 bases, with 10 bases of the junction outside any gene match. CDR1 and CDR2 were assigned from the germline V gene as MDHEN and SYDVKM. Inclusive of the bounding cysteine and phenylalanine, the CDR3 is 15 residues long. The read is trimmed to its CDR3 DNA, 45 bases read in frame from base 1. A second Seattle source provided samples from volunteer blood donors who had recovered from COVID-19. The collaborating institutions used their own protocols to collect whole blood in K2EDTA tubes. For TCRbeta analysis, collaborators shipped samples as frozen whole blood, isolated PBMCs, or DNA extracted from either of those sample types. TCRbeta CDR3 regions were amplified from genomic DNA by means of the immunoSEQ Assay, a bias-controlled multiplex PCR. The authors' pipeline ran thus. The number of nucleated cells in each sample was estimated by amplification of reference gene primers within the assay. Sequence reads were collapsed and filtered to measure the absolute abundance of every unique TCRbeta CDR3 rearrangement. For each sample, productive Simpson clonality was calculated as the square root of Simpson's diversity index over productive rearrangements. TCRdb limited this immuneACCESS table to in-frame rearrangements with V and J called. A share of clones is missing; checked studies link under half to unresolved V genes, and the rest is unexplained. D and trimming were read from the DNA, whereas the V and J calls and clone size are those reported in that table. This sample has 150,000 to 200,000 clones in its table, and roughly 86% of those were observed once. The ten biggest clones cover roughly 4% of the sample.

The chain is assembled from TRBV28 and TRBJ2-7, and TRBD1 aligns with 8 junction nucleotides. The sequenced sample was peripheral blood. The clonotype comes from a woman aged 55-70 years who had recovered from COVID-19. In nucleotides, the sequence is TGTGCCAGCAGTGCTACAGGGGGAGTGGCATACGAGCAGTACTTC. It specifies CASSATGGVAYEQYF.